This TCR beta chain was recorded in a study of cytomegalovirus exposure and HLA in healthy donors. Germline trimming cut 2 bases from V and 1 base from J; bases unmatched to any gene: 10. The germline CDR1 and CDR2 sequences are SGHTA and FQGNSA. The CDR3 is 18 amino acids. Vbeta (60) and Jbeta (13) primers were used in the PCR. The assay was immunoSEQ multiplex PCR, and TCRdb's table has in-frame clones only and misses some. The profile shows around 150,000 clones, about 80% of them singletons. Sequencing used PBMCs. The chain employs TRBV7-2 and TRBJ2-4; 8 nucleotides match TRBD1. The sequence came from a man aged 25-40 years in good health and CMV-seronegative. CDR3 in DNA: TGTGCCAGCAGCTTACATGTTGGGGACAGGAGGGCCAAAAACATTCAGTACTTC. The encoded protein is CASSLHVGDRRAKNIQYF.